A selection of T cell receptor beta chains follows, all from one sample in a study of blood T cell repertoires in COVID-19. TCRdb keeps only in-frame clones here, not all; method: immunoSEQ multiplex PCR. The data show 150,000 to 200,000 clones, roughly 88% seen once. Sequenced input: PBMCs or T cells enriched from blood (not recorded which). The receptors were sampled from a woman aged 25 to 39 who had recovered from COVID-19. CDR3s include the opening cysteine and the closing phenylalanine or tryptophan. D genes are given only for firm matches.

cdr3_length j_call v_call d_call cdr3_aa cdr3_nt
16 TRBJ2-7 TRBV2 TRBD2 CASSDAMTSGRREQYF TGTGCCAGCAGCGACGCCATGACTAGCGGGAGGAGGGAGCAGTACTTC
13 TRBJ2-7 TRBV2 TRBD1 CASMGQVMDEQYF TGTGCCAGCATGGGACAGGTTATGGACGAGCAGTACTTC
15 TRBJ2-1 TRBV2 TRBD2 CASRAGTSGSIEQFF TGTGCCAGCAGAGCCGGGACTAGCGGGAGTATTGAGCAGTTCTTC
13 TRBJ2-5 TRBV5-4 - CASSHLPPETQYF TGTGCCAGCAGCCACCTACCTCCGGAGACCCAGTACTTC
16 TRBJ1-2 TRBV28 TRBD1 CASSLTSNRGRYGYTF TGTGCCAGCAGTTTAACCAGCAACAGGGGCCGCTATGGCTACACCTTC
15 TRBJ1-6 TRBV2 - CASSGSAGLNSPLHF TGTGCCAGCAGTGGCTCGGCAGGGCTTAATTCACCCCTCCACTTT
18 TRBJ2-7 TRBV2 - CASSEPEDDHGEVHEQYF TGTGCCAGCAGTGAACCAGAGGACGATCACGGGGAAGTCCACGAGCAGTACTTC
13 TRBJ1-3 TRBV4-1 - CASSQVQGNTIYF TGCGCCAGCAGCCAGGTACAGGGTAACACCATATATTTT
16 TRBJ1-2 TRBV5-1 - CASSPGGQSLNYGYTF TGCGCCAGCAGCCCGGGAGGGCAGAGCCTTAACTATGGCTACACCTTC
16 TRBJ2-3 TRBV19 TRBD2 CATRKELAGLRDTQYF TGTGCCACCAGGAAGGAGCTAGCGGGACTGAGGGATACGCAGTATTTT
14 TRBJ2-7 TRBV29-1 - CSVGEVARTYEQYF TGCAGCGTCGGAGAGGTAGCGAGGACCTACGAGCAGTACTTC
15 TRBJ2-7 TRBV5-4 - CASSRKGQSIYEQYF TGTGCCAGCAGCAGAAAGGGACAATCCATCTACGAGCAGTACTTC
16 TRBJ2-2 TRBV28 TRBD1 CASSFPGQGATGELFF TGTGCCAGCAGTTTCCCGGGACAGGGGGCAACCGGGGAGCTGTTTTTT
15 TRBJ2-5 TRBV7-8 - CASSLTPSQGEDQYF TGTGCCAGCAGCTTAACCCCCTCGCAGGGGGAGGACCAGTACTTC
16 TRBJ2-7 TRBV28 TRBD2 CASSPLKGLAAYEQYF TGTGCCAGCAGTCCCCTAAAAGGACTAGCGGCTTACGAGCAGTACTTC
14 TRBJ2-7 TRBV6-5 - CASSYLGHTYEQYF TGTGCCAGCAGTTACTTGGGACACACCTACGAGCAGTACTTC
14 TRBJ1-2 TRBV5-8 TRBD1 CASSSDRAAYGYTF TGTGCCAGCAGCTCCGACAGGGCAGCCTATGGCTACACCTTC
14 TRBJ1-2 TRBV7-2 TRBD1 CASSLDRGRSGYTF TGTGCCAGCAGCCTGGACAGGGGGAGGAGTGGCTACACCTTC
14 TRBJ2-2 TRBV10-2 - CASTGFGSTGELFF TGCGCCAGCACCGGGTTCGGAAGCACCGGGGAGCTGTTTTTT